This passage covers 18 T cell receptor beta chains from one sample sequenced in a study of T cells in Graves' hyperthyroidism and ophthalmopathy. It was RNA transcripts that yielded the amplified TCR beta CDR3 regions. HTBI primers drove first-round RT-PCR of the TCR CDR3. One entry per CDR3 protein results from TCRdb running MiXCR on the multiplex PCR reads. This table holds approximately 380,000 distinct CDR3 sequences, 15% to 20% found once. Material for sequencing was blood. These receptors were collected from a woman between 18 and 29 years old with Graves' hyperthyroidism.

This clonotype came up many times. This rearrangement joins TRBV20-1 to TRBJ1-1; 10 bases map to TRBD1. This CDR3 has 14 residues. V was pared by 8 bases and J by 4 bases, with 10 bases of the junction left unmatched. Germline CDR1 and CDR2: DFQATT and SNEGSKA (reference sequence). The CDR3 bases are TGCAGTTGGGACAGGGGCCGCTTGGCCACTGAAGCTTTCTTT. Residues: CSWDRGRLATEAFF.

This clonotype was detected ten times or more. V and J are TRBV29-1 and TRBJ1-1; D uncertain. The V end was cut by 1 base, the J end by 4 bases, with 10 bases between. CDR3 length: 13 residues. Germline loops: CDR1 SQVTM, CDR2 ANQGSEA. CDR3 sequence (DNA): TGCAGCGTTGAAGGCGCGGCGCCCACTGAAGCTTTCTTT. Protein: CSVEGAAPTEAFF.

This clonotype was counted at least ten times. For the CDR3, the DNA is TGTGCCAGCAGTCGGGACAGGGGAGGCGACGAGCAGTACTTC. This codes for CASSRDRGGDEQYF. V is TRBV12-3 or TRBV12-4 and J is TRBJ2-7; the match to TRBD1 covers 10 bases. The CDR3 spans 14 residues. V dropped 5 bases and J dropped 5; count of bases not matched to a gene: 6.

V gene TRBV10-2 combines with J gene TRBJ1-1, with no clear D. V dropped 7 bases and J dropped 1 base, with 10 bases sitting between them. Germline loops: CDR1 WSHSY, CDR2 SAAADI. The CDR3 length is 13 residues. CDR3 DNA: TGCGCCAGCACCGTGAAGGAGAACACTGAAGCTTTCTTT. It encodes CASTVKENTEAFF.

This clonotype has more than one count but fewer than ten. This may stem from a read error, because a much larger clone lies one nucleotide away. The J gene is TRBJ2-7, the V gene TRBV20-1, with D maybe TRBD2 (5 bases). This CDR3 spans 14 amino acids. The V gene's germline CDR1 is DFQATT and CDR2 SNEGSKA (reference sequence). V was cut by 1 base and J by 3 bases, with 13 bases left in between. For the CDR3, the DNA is TGCAGTGCTAGAGGGAGGCATGGAATCTACGAGCAGTACTTC. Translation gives CSARGRHGIYEQYF.

The CDR3 spells CASSLSTLGNYEQYF. CDR3 bases: TGTGCCAGCAGTTTATCAACGCTCGGAAACTACGAGCAGTACTTC. The J gene is TRBJ2-7, the V gene TRBV27; D remains ambiguous. Trimming shortened V by 0 bases and J by 3 bases, and 12 bases separated the two germline ends. Germline V gene sequence: CDR1 MNHEY, CDR2 SMNVEV (reference sequence). The CDR3 contains 15 residues.

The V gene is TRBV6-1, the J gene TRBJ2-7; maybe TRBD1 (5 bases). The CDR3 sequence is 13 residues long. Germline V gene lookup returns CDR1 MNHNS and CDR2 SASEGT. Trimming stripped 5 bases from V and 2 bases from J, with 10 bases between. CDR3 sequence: CASSTTDTYEQYF. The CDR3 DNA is TGTGCCAGCAGTACGACAGATACCTACGAGCAGTACTTC.

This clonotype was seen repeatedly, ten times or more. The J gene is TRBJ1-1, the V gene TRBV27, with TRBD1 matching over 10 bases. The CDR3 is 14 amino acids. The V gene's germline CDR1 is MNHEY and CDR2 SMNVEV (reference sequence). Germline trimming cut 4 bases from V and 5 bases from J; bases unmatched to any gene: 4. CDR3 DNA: TGTGCCAGCAGTTGGGACAGGGGTAGAACTGAAGCTTTCTTT. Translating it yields CASSWDRGRTEAFF.

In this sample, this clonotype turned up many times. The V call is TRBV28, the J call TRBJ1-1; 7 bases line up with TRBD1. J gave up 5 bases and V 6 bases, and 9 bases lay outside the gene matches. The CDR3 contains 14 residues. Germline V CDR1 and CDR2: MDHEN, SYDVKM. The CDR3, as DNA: TGTGCCAGCAGGAAAGCAGGGGGGGGTACTGAAGCTTTCTTT. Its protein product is CASRKAGGGTEAFF.

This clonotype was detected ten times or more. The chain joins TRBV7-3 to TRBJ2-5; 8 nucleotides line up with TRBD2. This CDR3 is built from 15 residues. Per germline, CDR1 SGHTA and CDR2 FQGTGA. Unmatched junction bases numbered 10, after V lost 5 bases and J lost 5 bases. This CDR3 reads CASSLGGAARETQYF. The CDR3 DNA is TGTGCCAGCAGCCTCGGGGGGGCGGCCCGGGAGACCCAGTACTTC.

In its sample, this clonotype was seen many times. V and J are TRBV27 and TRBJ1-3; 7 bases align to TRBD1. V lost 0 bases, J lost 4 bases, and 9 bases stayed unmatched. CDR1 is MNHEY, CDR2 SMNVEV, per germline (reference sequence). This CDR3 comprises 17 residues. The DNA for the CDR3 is TGTGCCAGCAGTTTATCGCCCCCCAGGGGGACAGGAAACACCATATATTTT. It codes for CASSLSPPRGTGNTIYF.

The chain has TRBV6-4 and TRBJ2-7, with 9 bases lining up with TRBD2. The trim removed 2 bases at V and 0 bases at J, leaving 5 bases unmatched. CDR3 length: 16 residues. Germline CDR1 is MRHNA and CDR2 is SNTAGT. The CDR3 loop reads CASSDRLAVSSYEQYF. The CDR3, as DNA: TGTGCCAGCAGTGACCGACTAGCGGTAAGCTCCTACGAGCAGTACTTC.

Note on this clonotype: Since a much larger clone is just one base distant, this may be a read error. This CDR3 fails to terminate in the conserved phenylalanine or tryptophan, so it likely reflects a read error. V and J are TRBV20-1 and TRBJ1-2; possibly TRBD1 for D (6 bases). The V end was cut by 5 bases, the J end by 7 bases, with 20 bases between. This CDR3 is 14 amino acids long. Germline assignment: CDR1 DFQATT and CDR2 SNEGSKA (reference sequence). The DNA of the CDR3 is TGCAGTGCTCTGAAGGGGGGGTTGGTCCCTGGCTACACCTAC. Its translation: CSALKGGLVPGYTY.

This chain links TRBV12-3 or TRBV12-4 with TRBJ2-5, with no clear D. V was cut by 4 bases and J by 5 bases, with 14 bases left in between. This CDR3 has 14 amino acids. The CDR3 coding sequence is TGTGCCAGCAGTTATGAGTCCATGGCGGAGACCCAGTACTTC. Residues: CASSYESMAETQYF.

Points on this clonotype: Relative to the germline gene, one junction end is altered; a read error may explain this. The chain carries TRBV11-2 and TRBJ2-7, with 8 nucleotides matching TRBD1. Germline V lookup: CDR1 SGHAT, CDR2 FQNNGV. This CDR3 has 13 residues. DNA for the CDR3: TGTACCAGCAGCTTAAGTCAGGGGGCCGAGCAGTATTTC. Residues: CTSSLSQGAEQYF.

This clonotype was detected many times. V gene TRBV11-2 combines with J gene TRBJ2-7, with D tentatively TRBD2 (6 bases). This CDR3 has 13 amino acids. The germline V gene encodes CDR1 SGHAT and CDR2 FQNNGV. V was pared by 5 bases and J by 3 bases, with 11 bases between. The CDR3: CASSPGLRYEQYF. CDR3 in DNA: TGTGCCAGCAGCCCGGGACTTCGCTACGAGCAGTACTTC. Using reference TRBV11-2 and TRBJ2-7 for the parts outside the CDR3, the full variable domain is EAGVAQSPRYKIIEKRQSVAFWCNPISGHATLYWYQQILGQGPKLLIQFQNNGVVDDSQLPKDRFSAERLKGVDSTLKIQPAKLEDSAVYLCASSPGLRYEQYFGPGTRLTVT.

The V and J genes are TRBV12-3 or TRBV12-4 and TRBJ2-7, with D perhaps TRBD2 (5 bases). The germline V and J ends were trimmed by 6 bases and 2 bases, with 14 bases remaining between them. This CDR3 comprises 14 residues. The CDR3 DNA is TGTGCCAGCAGCTACTATGCGGGTCCCTACGAGCAGTACTTC. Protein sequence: CASSYYAGPYEQYF.

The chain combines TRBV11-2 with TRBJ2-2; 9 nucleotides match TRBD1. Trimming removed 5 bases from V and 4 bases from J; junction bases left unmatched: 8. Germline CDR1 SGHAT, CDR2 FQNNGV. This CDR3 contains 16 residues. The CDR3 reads CASSAPTGGTTGELFF. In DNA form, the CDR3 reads TGTGCCAGCAGCGCACCGACAGGGGGAACCACCGGGGAGCTGTTTTTT.